This TCR beta chain was recorded in a study of blood T cell repertoires in COVID-19 (TCRdb year 2020). In the study overall: Samples covering the acute and convalescent phases of COVID-19 were provided by collaborators in the United States, Italy and Spain. The prospective study material was composed of cDNA or gDNA derived from T cells, B-cell-depleted T cells, or PBMCs. Subjects who had been exposed to COVID-19, were actively infected with it, or had recovered from it provided the deeply sampled blood TCRbeta repertoires that made up the dataset. A freely available public database, intended as a resource for researchers studying the immune response to SARS-CoV-2, is where the repertoires were released. Samples came from the ongoing ImmuneRACE study (first 160 participants) plus 1,254 subjects from 6 global collaborators. The sample metadata nearly always contained a de-identified subject ID, COVID-19 status, age in years and sex. HLA class I and class II types, where available, came from metadata supplied by the sample provider rather than from assay-based typing. The study at large found these results: The amount of clinical and demographic metadata varied by source and participant and was provided uncurated.

For CDR1 and CDR2, the germline V gene lists KGHSH and LQKENI. Trimmed from V: 1 base; trimmed from J: 3 bases; junction bases lacking a gene match: 10. Including cysteine and phenylalanine, the CDR3 has 20 amino acids. The CDR3 DNA has 60 bases and is translated from base 1. TCRbeta CDR3 regions were amplified from genomic DNA using the immunoSEQ Assay, a bias-controlled multiplex PCR. Per the source publication's procedure: The number of nucleated cells in each sample was estimated by amplification of reference gene primers within the assay. To quantify the absolute abundance of each unique TCRbeta CDR3 rearrangement, sequence reads were collapsed and filtered. For each sample, productive Simpson clonality was calculated as the square root of Simpson's diversity index across productive rearrangements. Not all clones reach the TCRdb copy of this immuneACCESS table, which keeps in-frame sequences only. Checked studies attribute under half of the gap to unresolved V genes and leave the rest unexplained. The V and J calls and the clone size are those of that table, but D and trimming were determined from the DNA. In this sample the table shows about 310,000 clones, around 90% of which occur a single time. The top ten clonotypes cover approximately 0.98% of the sample.

One collaborating source in Seattle enrolled patients during active infection and followed them longitudinally through the course of disease. Collaborating institutions collected whole blood in K2EDTA tubes following their own protocols. For TCRbeta analysis, collaborators shipped samples as frozen whole blood, isolated PBMCs, or DNA extracted from either of those sample types. About this clone: Its target antigen remains unknown. No much larger clone exists at a distance of one base, and base qualities are not known.

The sequence joins TRBV18 to TRBJ2-2; 14 central bases correspond to TRBD2. Sequenced material: peripheral blood. This clonotype was sampled from a woman aged 40 to 49 with COVID-19, enrolled during active disease. The CDR3 sequence is CASSPQGTSGSYGYTGELFF. The sequenced DNA: TGTGCCAGCTCACCACAAGGGACTAGCGGGAGTTATGGGTACACCGGGGAGCTGTTTTTT.